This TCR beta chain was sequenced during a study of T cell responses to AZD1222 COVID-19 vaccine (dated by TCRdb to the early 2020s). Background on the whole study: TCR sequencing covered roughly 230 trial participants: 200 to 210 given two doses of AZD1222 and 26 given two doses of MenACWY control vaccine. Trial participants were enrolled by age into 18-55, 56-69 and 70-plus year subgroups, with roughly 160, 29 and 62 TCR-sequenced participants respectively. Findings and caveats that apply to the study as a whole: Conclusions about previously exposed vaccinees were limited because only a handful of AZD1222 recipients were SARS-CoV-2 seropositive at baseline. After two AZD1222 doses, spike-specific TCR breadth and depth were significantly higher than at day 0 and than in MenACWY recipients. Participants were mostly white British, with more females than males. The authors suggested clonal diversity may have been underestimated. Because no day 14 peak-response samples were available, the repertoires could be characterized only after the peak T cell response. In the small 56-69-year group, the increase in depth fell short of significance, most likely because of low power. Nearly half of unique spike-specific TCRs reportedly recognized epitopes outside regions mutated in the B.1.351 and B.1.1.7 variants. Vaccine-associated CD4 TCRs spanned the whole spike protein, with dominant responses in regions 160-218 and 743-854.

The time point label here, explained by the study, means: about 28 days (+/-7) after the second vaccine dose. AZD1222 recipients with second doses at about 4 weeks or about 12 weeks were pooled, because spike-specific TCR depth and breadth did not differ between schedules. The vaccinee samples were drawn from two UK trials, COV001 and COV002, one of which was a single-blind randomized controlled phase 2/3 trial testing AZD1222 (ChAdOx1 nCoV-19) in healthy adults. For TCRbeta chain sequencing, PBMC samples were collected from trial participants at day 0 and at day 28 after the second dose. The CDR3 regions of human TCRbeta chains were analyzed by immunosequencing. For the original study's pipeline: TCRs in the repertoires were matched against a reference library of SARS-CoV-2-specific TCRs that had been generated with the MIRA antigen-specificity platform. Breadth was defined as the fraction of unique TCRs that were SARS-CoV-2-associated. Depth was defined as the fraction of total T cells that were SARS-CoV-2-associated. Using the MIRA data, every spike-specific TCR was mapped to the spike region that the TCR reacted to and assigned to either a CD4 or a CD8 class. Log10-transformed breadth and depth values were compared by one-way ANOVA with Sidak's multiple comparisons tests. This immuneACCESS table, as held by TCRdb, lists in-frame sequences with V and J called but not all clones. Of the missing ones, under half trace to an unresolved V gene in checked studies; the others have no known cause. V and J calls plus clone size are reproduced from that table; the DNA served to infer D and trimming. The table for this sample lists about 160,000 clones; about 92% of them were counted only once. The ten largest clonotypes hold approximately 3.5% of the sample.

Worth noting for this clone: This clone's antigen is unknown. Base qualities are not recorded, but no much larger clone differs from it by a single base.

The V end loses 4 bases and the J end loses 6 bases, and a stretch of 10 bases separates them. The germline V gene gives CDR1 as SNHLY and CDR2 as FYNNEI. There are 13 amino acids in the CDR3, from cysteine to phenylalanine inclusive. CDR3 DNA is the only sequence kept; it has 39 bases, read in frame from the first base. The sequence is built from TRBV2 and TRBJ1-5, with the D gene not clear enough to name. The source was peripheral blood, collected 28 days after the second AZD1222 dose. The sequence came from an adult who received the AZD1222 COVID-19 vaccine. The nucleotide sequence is TGTGCCAGCAGTGCCACGGGTGGTCAGCCCCAGCATTTT. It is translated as CASSATGGQPQHF.